These 6 T cell receptor beta chains came from one sample sequenced in a study of T cells in Graves' hyperthyroidism and ophthalmopathy. The CDR3 regions of TCR beta were amplified from RNA transcripts. The TCR CDR3 first-round RT-PCR relied on the HTBI primer set. TCRdb processed the multiplex PCR reads anew with MiXCR; each CDR3 protein has one entry. This sample yields around 620,000 distinct CDR3 sequences, of which 40% to 55% are seen a single time; over 15% belongs to the top ten. Sequencing was done on a sample of peripheral blood or thyroid tissue (not recorded which). These TCRs come from an adult woman with Graves' disease, either hyperthyroidism or ophthalmopathy (not recorded which).

This clonotype was seen just once. This could be a read error, since a much larger clone is one nucleotide away. This chain joins TRBV29-1 and TRBJ1-1; 8 bases fit TRBD1. The V gene's germline CDR1 is SQVTM and CDR2 ANQGSEA. The ends lost 3 bases at V and 4 bases at J; junction bases unmatched: 7. The CDR3 is made up of 14 amino acids. CDR3: CSVDRTGISTEAFF. The CDR3 DNA reads TGCAGCGTTGATAGGACAGGGATTAGCACTGAAGCTTTCTTT.

CDR3 nucleotide sequence: TGCGCCAGCTCTAGGACGGTCACCGGGGAGCTGTTTTTT. Translated: CASSRTVTGELFF. The rearrangement uses TRBV10-1 and TRBJ2-2; D ambiguous. The ends were cut back, 8 bases at V and 4 bases at J, with 11 bases in the middle. This CDR3 is built from 13 residues. Looked up from germline, CDR1 is WNHNN and CDR2 is SYGVQD (reference sequence).

The chain links TRBV6-4 to TRBJ2-5; D ambiguous. The CDR3 loop spans 15 amino acids. The germline V and J ends were trimmed by 2 bases and 1 base, with 11 bases remaining between them. Germline V gene sequence: CDR1 MRHNA, CDR2 SNTAGT. The CDR3 protein is CASSDPRGPQETQYF. The CDR3 nucleotides read TGTGCCAGCAGTGACCCTCGCGGCCCCCAAGAGACCCAGTACTTC.

This clonotype was recorded many times. The chain carries TRBV5-1 and TRBJ2-7; 8 bases match TRBD1. V dropped 3 bases and J dropped 7; count of bases not matched to a gene: 12. This CDR3 region has 15 residues. The germline CDR1 and CDR2 sequences are SGHRS and YFSETQ. Here the CDR3 reads CASSYTGTGLEEQYF. For the CDR3, the DNA is TGCGCCAGCAGCTACACCGGGACAGGATTAGAGGAGCAGTACTTC. Drawing the rest from reference TRBV5-1 and TRBJ2-7, the complete variable domain is KAGVTQTPRYLIKTRGQQVTLSCSPISGHRSVSWYQQTPGQGLQFLFEYFSETQRNKGNFPGRFSGRQFSNSRSEMNVSTLELGDSALYLCASSYTGTGLEEQYFGPGTRLTVT.

This clonotype was counted at least ten times. The genes are TRBV14 and TRBJ2-5; D remains ambiguous. The CDR3 length is 14 residues. Germline lookup yields CDR1 SGHDN and CDR2 FVKESK. V was cut by 2 bases and J by 1 base, with 8 bases left in between. CDR3 in amino acids: CASSQRQIQETQYF. CDR3 coding DNA: TGTGCCAGCAGCCAAAGACAAATCCAAGAGACCCAGTACTTC.

This clonotype appeared once. This may be a read error, as it is one base from a much larger clone. DNA for the CDR3: TGTACCAGCAAAAGACCGGGACTTGATGACAAGACCCAGTACTTC. Residues: CTSKRPGLDDKTQYF. This chain uses TRBV15 with TRBJ2-5, with D possibly being TRBD2 (6 bases). The CDR3 is 15 residues long. The germline V gene encodes CDR1 LNHNV and CDR2 YYDKDF (reference sequence).